What follows are 10 T cell receptor beta chains derived from one specimen sequenced in a study of blood T cell repertoires in COVID-19. Libraries were prepared by immunoSEQ multiplex PCR; TCRdb keeps only in-frame clonotypes and omits some of them. The table has roughly 340,000 clones, more than 70% seen once. The material sequenced was peripheral blood. The receptor set was obtained from a woman aged 70-85 years with COVID-19, enrolled during active disease.

This clone was observed once. V gene TRBV4-2 combines with J gene TRBJ2-7, with D maybe TRBD2 (5 bases). The CDR3 contains 16 residues. Germline lookup yields CDR1 LGHNA and CDR2 YNFKEQ. Trimming cost V 0 bases and J 4 bases, with 16 bases left between them. CDR3 coding DNA: TGTGCCAGCAGCCAAGAAAGCCGCGGACTCGAATACGAGCAGTACTTC. Its translation is CASSQESRGLEYEQYF.

The rearrangement joins TRBV3-1 (or the pseudogene TRBV3-2) to TRBJ2-2; TRBD1 agrees at 11 bases. Trimming took 4 bases from V and 5 from J; bases not matched to a gene: 3. There are 15 residues in the CDR3. Germline assignment: CDR1 LGHDT and CDR2 YNNKEL (reference sequence). CDR3 DNA sequence: TGTGCCAGCAGCCTCGGACAGGGGGCAACCGGGGAGCTGTTTTTT. This codes for CASSLGQGATGELFF.

On this clone itself: This sample also contains other DNA sequences that code for the same CDR3. V usage is TRBV6-5 and J usage is TRBJ1-2, with TRBD1 as a possible D gene (6 bases). Germline CDR1 reads MNHEY; CDR2 reads SVGAGI. This CDR3 spans 13 amino acids. Trimming shortened V by 5 bases and J by 2 bases, and 9 bases separated the two germline ends. DNA for the CDR3: TGTGCCAGCAGTCCCCAGGGGAACTATGGCTACACCTTC. Translating it yields CASSPQGNYGYTF.

This clone was counted once. The J gene is TRBJ2-7, the V gene TRBV19; TRBD1 might be the D (6 bases). The CDR3 runs to 12 residues. CDR1 is LNHDA, CDR2 SQIVND, per germline (reference sequence). The V and J ends lost 5 bases and 7 bases respectively, with 12 bases between them. Here the CDR3 reads CASSFSGEEQYF. CDR3 bases: TGTGCCAGTAGTTTTTCAGGGGAAGAGCAGTACTTC.

The J gene is TRBJ1-2, the V gene TRBV7-9, with TRBD1 as a possible D gene (6 bases). V dropped 7 bases and J dropped 7 bases, with 19 bases sitting between them. This CDR3 spans 14 amino acids. Germline-derived CDR1 and CDR2 are SEHNR and FQNEAQ (reference sequence). CDR3 nucleotides: TGTGCCAGCACTCACAGCGGGGGCGCTTTTGGCTACACCTTC. Protein sequence: CASTHSGGAFGYTF.

The chain carries TRBV2 and TRBJ2-1, with a possible D match to TRBD1 (5 bases). The CDR3 sequence is 11 residues long. Germline-derived CDR1 and CDR2 are SNHLY and FYNNEI. Trimming left V 6 bases short and J 6 bases short, with 6 bases between. The CDR3 region has the DNA TGTGCCAGCAGAGGGGTCAATGAGCAGTTCTTC. The encoded protein is CASRGVNEQFF.

The V gene is TRBV27, the J gene TRBJ2-2, with 8 bases lining up with TRBD2. Trimming removed 3 bases from V and 1 base from J; junction bases left unmatched: 4. The germline V gene encodes CDR1 MNHEY and CDR2 SMNVEV (reference sequence). The CDR3 is made up of 16 amino acids. Here the CDR3 DNA reads TGTGCCAGCAGTTTGGGCGGGGGGCGGAACACCGGGGAGCTGTTTTTT. Protein: CASSLGGGRNTGELFF.

The V gene is TRBV29-1, the J gene TRBJ1-5; a possible D gene is TRBD1 (6 bases). From germline, CDR1 is SQVTM and CDR2 ANQGSEA. The V gene lost 4 bases and the J gene lost 5 bases, with 18 bases spanning the gap. The CDR3 runs 15 residues. This chain's CDR3 is CSVATGTPDDQPQHF. CDR3 sequence (DNA): TGCAGCGTTGCCACAGGGACACCGGACGATCAGCCCCAGCATTTT.

The V and J genes are TRBV29-1 and TRBJ2-1; D may be TRBD1 (6 bases). The length of the CDR3 is 12 residues. V was cut by 4 bases and J by 4 bases, with 8 bases left in between. Germline CDR1 SQVTM, CDR2 ANQGSEA. The CDR3 coding sequence is TGCAGCGTTGGGGGACAATACAATGAGCAGTTCTTC. Its translation is CSVGGQYNEQFF.

This clone was found once. The rearrangement joins TRBV7-8 to TRBJ2-7, with D possibly TRBD1 on 6 matching bases. V was shortened by 1 base and J by 4 bases, with 11 bases between the two germline ends. The germline V gene has CDR1 SGHVS and CDR2 FQNEAQ. This CDR3 region has 14 residues. The chain's CDR3 is CASSLEGTNYEQYF. CDR3 in DNA: TGTGCCAGCAGCTTAGAGGGGACAAATTACGAGCAGTACTTC.